This T cell receptor beta chain emerged from a study of vaccination effects on CD4 cells after COVID-19. On this clone: Its antigen is undetermined.

The CDR3 consists of 13 residues. The germline V gene has CDR1 KGHSH and CDR2 LQKENI. Unmatched junction bases numbered 4, after V lost 6 bases and J lost 4 bases. The table came from immunoSEQ multiplex PCR; TCRdb's copy has only in-frame clones and leaves some out. Of under 80,000 clones in the sample, 73% were seen once. Antigen-specific CD4+ T cells were expanded (with viral peptide pools) by the ViraFEST assay ahead of sequencing. Subsequent to less than twelve days of culture, CD4+ T cells were isolated. Participants were given two doses of BNT162b2 or mRNA-1273 vaccine. This clonotype was obtained from a human donor who received a COVID-19 vaccine. This chain uses TRBV18 with TRBJ1-1, with 8 bases identical to TRBD1. This specimen consisted of CD4+ T cells from PBMCs cultured with HCoV-229E spike peptides, obtained after COVID-19 vaccination. The CDR3 reads CASSQTGATEAFF. The CDR3 bases are TGTGCCAGCTCGCAGACAGGGGCCACTGAAGCTTTCTTT.